This T cell receptor (beta chain) was recorded in a study of T cells in localized non-small cell lung cancer. Sequencing was performed with immunoSEQ multiplex PCR; in TCRdb, only in-frame clones are kept and a portion is missing. This sample has 45,000 or so clones, with about 91% found just once. In germline, CDR1 is KGHSH, CDR2 LQKENI. The V end lost 2 bases, the J end lost 6 bases, and 8 bases lay between the germline ends. The CDR3 is 13 residues long. This receptor was obtained from a woman aged 35 to 70 with stage II lung adenocarcinoma. J is TRBJ2-1 and V is TRBV18, with D perhaps TRBD2 (6 bases). The sequencing used PBMCs, collected before any cancer treatment. The CDR3, as DNA: TGTGCCAGCTCACCAGGGACTTCCAATGAGCAGTTCTTC. Amino acids: CASSPGTSNEQFF.